This TCR beta chain was obtained from a study of naive and memory T cell subsets (dated by TCRdb to 2016 to 2017). Turning to the overall study: In the figure summarizing the skin biopsy and whole blood samples, roughly 10 blood donors, 7 tuberculin skin test biopsies and 3 saline control biopsies were reported. PCR2 was typically a SYBR Green qPCR stopped at a set threshold; low-input samples could instead use end-point PCR (approximately 6 cycles). Summary of the overall study and its limitations: The potential sensitivity of the RNA-based method to TCR transcript changes with T cell activation and differentiation was acknowledged.

A robust, sensitive protocol for the amplification, sequencing and analysis of TCRs was described in the study, in which 3' ligation of a UMI-containing oligonucleotide to TCR cDNA was used. For whole blood analysis, about 2.5 ml of peripheral blood was drawn from adult healthy volunteers into Tempus tubes, and RNA was extracted according to the manufacturer's instructions. Before reverse transcription, total RNA that had not been cell sorted was treated with RQ1 DNase, with a target input of 1 to 1000 ng. Skin biopsy and whole blood libraries were made to test pipeline robustness in samples where T cells form a minority population. V is reduced by 5 bases and J by 0 bases, leaving a spacing of 13 bases between them. Including cysteine and phenylalanine, the CDR3 has 15 amino acids. The read is trimmed to its CDR3 DNA, 45 bases read in frame from base 1. CDR1 and CDR2 (SEHNR, FQNEAQ) derive from the germline V gene (reference sequence).

As regards this clonotype: This clone's antigen is unknown. Base qualities are not at hand, and no much larger clone is one base apart.

Receptor libraries were prepared by 5' RACE. The ligated cDNA was amplified by four rounds of PCR, in which nested alpha and beta constant region primers were used together with the SP2 primer. TCR RNA was reverse transcribed with SuperScript IV using alpha and beta constant region primers for the blood and skin samples. T4 RNA ligase 1 was used to ligate an oligonucleotide containing the Illumina SP2 primer and a UMI to the 3' end of the cDNA. The 12-nucleotide UMI was composed of two random hexamers separated by an eight-base spacer, which was included to prevent hairpin formation. TCR alpha and beta chain libraries were processed separately from the second PCR onward, with dual indexing for multiplexing. After pooling, the indexed libraries were analyzed by capillary electrophoresis and sequenced on either an Illumina MiSeq or NextSeq. Libraries were spiked with PhiX DNA at about 5-7.5% so that base diversity was increased and cluster recognition was improved. As for the original processing: UMIs were extracted from read 2 by Demultiplexor and combined with the TCR sequence from read 1, and reads were split according to sample indices. V and J genes and V-J junctions were identified by Decombinator, and each TCR was assigned a five-part identifier that included V and J deletions. Collapsinator relied on UMIs to correct both sequencing errors and PCR amplification heterogeneity, producing a UMI-based abundance for each TCR. Identifiers were converted to nucleotide sequence by CDR3Translator and translated to amino acids, and CDR3 regions were extracted on the basis of terminal motifs. After normalization to the amount of input RNA, the error-corrected alpha and beta TCR counts from blood and from skin were compared. TCRdb reanalyzed the raw reads on its own, using fastp at Q25 for trimming and MiXCR for clone calling, and kept in-frame beta chains. Rows merge per CDR3 protein into single entries with the most common DNA and genes. TCRdb, not the authors, supplied the V and J calls. The sample data list tens of thousands of distinct CDR3 sequences, and 6.5% to 9% of these were observed just once. 15% to 20% of the sample is taken by the ten largest.

The chain uses TRBV7-9 and TRBJ2-5; the D gene is not confidently resolved. The clonotype comes from a female donor in good health. CDR3 protein: CASSQLIAHQETQYF. DNA sequence: TGTGCCAGCAGCCAACTAATTGCGCACCAAGAGACCCAGTACTTC. The CDR3, completed at both ends by the reference TRBV7-9 and TRBJ2-5 genes, gives the full variable domain DTGVSQNPRHKITKRGQNVTFRCDPISEHNRLYWYRQTLGQGPEFLTYFQNEAQLEKSRLLSDRFSAERPKGSFSTLEIQRTEQGDSAMYLCASSQLIAHQETQYFGPGTRLLVL.